These 25 T cell receptor beta chains came from one sample sequenced in a study of response to subunit inactivated influenza vaccine. TCRdb processed the RT-PCR reads anew with MiXCR; each CDR3 protein has one entry. This sample has roughly 520,000 distinct CDR3 sequences, with roughly 25% found just once. Specimen: CD4+ T cells sorted from PBMCs, collected 4 to 6 days after vaccination. These receptor sequences come from a man in his fifties who received an inactivated influenza vaccine.

This clonotype was picked up a small number of times. DNA of the CDR3: TGTGCCAGCAGCTTGGTAGGACTAGCGTCCTACGAGCAGTACTTC. As protein: CASSLVGLASYEQYF. J is TRBJ2-7 and V is TRBV5-5; 9 bases match TRBD2. J gave up 1 base and V 0 bases, and 2 bases lay outside the gene matches. Looked up from germline, CDR1 is SGHKS and CDR2 is YYEKEE (reference sequence). The CDR3 is made up of 15 amino acids.

This clonotype occurred a few times. The J gene is TRBJ1-2, the V gene TRBV7-2; possibly TRBD1 for D (5 bases). The germline V gene has CDR1 SGHTA and CDR2 FQGNSA. This CDR3 has 13 amino acids. Trimming took off 5 bases at V and 7 bases at J, with 14 bases between the two ends. This CDR3 is CASSPPPGAGYTF. CDR3 bases: TGTGCCAGCAGCCCCCCCCCCGGGGCTGGCTACACCTTC.

The rearrangement joins TRBV11-2 to TRBJ2-3; 9 nucleotides match TRBD2. The J segment lost 6 bases and the V segment lost 2 bases, leaving 12 bases of the junction unmatched. The CDR3 runs 17 residues. Germline V gene sequence: CDR1 SGHAT, CDR2 FQNNGV. DNA for the CDR3: TGTGCCAGCAGCTTAAGAAGGGTAGCGGGAGATCGGGATACGCAGTATTTT. Protein sequence: CASSLRRVAGDRDTQYF.

This clonotype was counted a few times. The chain is built from TRBV6-2 or TRBV6-3 and TRBJ2-7; a possible D gene is TRBD2 (6 bases). The CDR3 spans 14 residues. The V end lost 6 bases, the J end lost 3 bases, and 15 bases lay between the germline ends. Germline V gene data show CDR1 as MNHEY and CDR2 as SVGEGT. The DNA for the CDR3 is TGTGCCAGCAGCTACGGGGGACCGAACTACGAGCAGTACTTC. Translating it yields CASSYGGPNYEQYF.

The chain uses TRBV12-3 or TRBV12-4 and TRBJ2-1, with D unresolved. This CDR3 comprises 15 residues. Trimming pared 6 bases from V and 0 bases from J, leaving 12 bases between. CDR3 nucleotide sequence: TGTGCCAGCAGGGAGACTCGGAGCTCCTACAATGAGCAGTTCTTC. Residues: CASRETRSSYNEQFF.

This clonotype was seen more than once but under ten times. The rearrangement links TRBV6-1 to TRBJ1-2, with D possibly being TRBD1 (6 bases). Between the trimmed V and J ends, which lost 5 bases and 5 bases, there was a span of 15 bases. The V gene's germline CDR1 is MNHNS and CDR2 SASEGT. This CDR3 comprises 14 residues. The CDR3 DNA reads as TGTGCCAGCAGTCAACAGGGAAAGGGGTATGGCTACACCTTC. It codes for CASSQQGKGYGYTF.

This clonotype has a handful of counts. The chain carries TRBV6-2 or TRBV6-3 and TRBJ2-2; no clear D. Trimming shortened V by 7 bases and J by 3 bases, and 12 bases separated the two germline ends. Germline assignment: CDR1 MNHEY and CDR2 SVGEGT. The CDR3 loop spans 14 amino acids. The CDR3 loop reads CASNTAADTGELFF. The DNA of the CDR3 is TGTGCCAGCAACACCGCGGCAGACACCGGGGAGCTGTTTTTT.

This clonotype has only a few counts. This rearrangement joins TRBV6-5 to TRBJ1-3, with unresolved D. This CDR3 is 15 amino acids long. V gave up 0 bases and J gave up 2 bases, with 8 bases separating them. The germline V gene encodes CDR1 MNHEY and CDR2 SVGAGI. CDR3 nucleotide sequence: TGTGCCAGCAGTTACTCGGATGGCGCTGGAAACACCATATATTTT. Its protein product is CASSYSDGAGNTIYF.

The chain links TRBV5-1 to TRBJ2-5; D not resolved. Per germline, CDR1 SGHRS and CDR2 YFSETQ. V dropped 1 base and J dropped 2 bases, with 12 bases sitting between them. The CDR3 extends over 15 amino acids. The chain's CDR3 is CASSLPLAAQETQYF. CDR3 in DNA: TGCGCCAGCAGCTTGCCGTTAGCAGCACAAGAGACCCAGTACTTC.

The rearrangement uses TRBV27 and TRBJ2-1; D might be TRBD2 (5 bases). CDR1 and CDR2 from the germline V gene are MNHEY and SMNVEV (reference sequence). Trimming left V 5 bases short and J 0 bases short, with 11 bases between. The CDR3 sequence is 15 residues long. CDR3 nucleotides: TGTGCCAGCAGTAGGGAGCTAAGCTCCTACAATGAGCAGTTCTTC. Protein sequence: CASSRELSSYNEQFF.

This clonotype has a handful of counts. This chain joins TRBV20-1 and TRBJ2-7, with 7 bases fitting TRBD1. Germline lookup yields CDR1 DFQATT and CDR2 SNEGSKA (reference sequence). CDR3 length equals 15 residues. V trimming: 4 bases; J trimming: 3 bases; junction bases outside the gene matches: 12. CDR3 sequence (DNA): TGCAGTGCTAAGGGTACTACAGGGGTTTTCTACGAGCAGTACTTC. Amino acid sequence: CSAKGTTGVFYEQYF.

This clonotype was observed a few times. The chain links TRBV20-1 to TRBJ2-1; 9 bases map to TRBD2. With V trimmed by 3 bases and J by 6 bases, 12 bases remained unmatched. Germline V lookup: CDR1 DFQATT, CDR2 SNEGSKA (reference sequence). The CDR3 extends over 16 amino acids. CDR3: CSARAPPSGASNEQFF. The DNA for the CDR3 is TGCAGTGCTAGGGCCCCCCCTAGCGGGGCCAGCAATGAGCAGTTCTTC.

This sequence joins TRBV5-5 and TRBJ2-2, with 8 bases aligning to TRBD1. The V segment lost 3 bases and the J segment 3 bases; nucleotides outside the gene matches: 4. The CDR3 length is 15 residues. Germline V gene sequence: CDR1 SGHKS, CDR2 YYEKEE (reference sequence). The CDR3 loop is CASSSPGQDTGELFF. CDR3 in DNA: TGTGCCAGCAGCTCACCGGGACAGGACACCGGGGAGCTGTTTTTT.

This clonotype was seen only a few times. The V call is TRBV5-1, the J call TRBJ2-5; 7 nucleotides line up with TRBD1. Germline assignment: CDR1 SGHRS and CDR2 YFSETQ. V shed 4 bases and J 4 bases; nucleotides not matched to a gene: 13. The CDR3 loop spans 16 amino acids. The CDR3 protein is CASSGSLTGLTETQYF. In nucleotides, the CDR3 is TGCGCCAGCAGCGGGTCCTTGACAGGGTTGACAGAGACCCAGTACTTC.

V usage is TRBV7-9 and J usage is TRBJ2-1; D gene uncertain. The CDR3 has 16 amino acids. Germline CDR1 is SEHNR and CDR2 is FQNEAQ (reference sequence). The germline V and J ends were trimmed by 4 bases and 3 bases, with 16 bases remaining between them. DNA of the CDR3: TGTGCCAGCAGCTCCGCGGAGCGATATGGCTACAATGAGCAGTTCTTC. Its translation: CASSSAERYGYNEQFF. Full variable domain (outside the CDR3, taken from reference TRBV7-9 and TRBJ2-1): DTGVSQNPRHKITKRGQNVTFRCDPISEHNRLYWYRQTLGQGPEFLTYFQNEAQLEKSRLLSDRFSAERPKGSFSTLEIQRTEQGDSAMYLCASSSAERYGYNEQFFGPGTRLTVL.

The V and J genes are TRBV2 and TRBJ2-1; either TRBD1 or TRBD2 may supply D (5 bases each). The germline V gene has CDR1 SNHLY and CDR2 FYNNEI. V gave up 1 base and J gave up 12 bases, with 7 bases separating them. The CDR3 loop spans 11 amino acids. The chain's CDR3 is CASSEEGRQFF. Written as DNA, the CDR3 is TGTGCCAGCAGTGAAGAGGGGAGGCAGTTCTTC.

This clonotype was observed a few times. The V and J genes are TRBV11-2 and TRBJ2-1; D not resolved. This CDR3 comprises 15 residues. The V end lost 3 bases, the J end lost 6 bases, and 15 bases lay between the germline ends. The germline CDR1 and CDR2 sequences are SGHAT and FQNNGV. CDR3 sequence (DNA): TGTGCCAGCAGCTTCTCCAAAGCTTTCCGCAATGAGCAGTTCTTC. Protein: CASSFSKAFRNEQFF.

This clonotype was seen repeatedly, ten times or more. The chain combines TRBV6-6 with TRBJ1-5; D ambiguous. The length of the CDR3 is 18 residues. CDR1 is MNHNY and CDR2 is SVGAGI in the germline V gene (reference sequence). Trimming took 0 bases from V and 0 from J, leaving 15 bases between them. DNA for the CDR3: TGTGCCAGCAGTTACTCGGGCAGAAACCTATATAGCAATCAGCCCCAGCATTTT. Residues: CASSYSGRNLYSNQPQHF.

This chain uses TRBV5-1 with TRBJ2-2, with D possibly being TRBD1 (6 bases). V was cut by 4 bases and J by 3 bases, with 13 bases left in between. This CDR3 comprises 15 residues. Germline values: CDR1 SGHRS, CDR2 YFSETQ. CDR3 bases: TGCGCCAGCAGCCACCGGGACACGTACACCGGGGAGCTGTTTTTT. It is translated as CASSHRDTYTGELFF.

This clonotype showed up just a few times. V gene TRBV20-1 combines with J gene TRBJ2-3; D is perhaps TRBD2 (6 bases). The V end was cut by 3 bases, the J end by 5 bases, with 15 bases between. The CDR3 runs 14 residues. Germline CDR1 and CDR2: DFQATT and SNEGSKA (reference sequence). CDR3 loop: CSASFRREEDTQYF. The CDR3 DNA is TGCAGTGCTAGTTTTAGGAGGGAGGAAGATACGCAGTATTTT.

Turning to this clonotype: Relative to the germline gene, one junction end is altered; a read error may explain this. The rearrangement links TRBV28 to TRBJ2-7; 12 nucleotides match TRBD2. The CDR3 has 14 residues. CDR1 and CDR2 from the germline V gene are MDHEN and SYDVKM. In DNA, the CDR3 is TGTGCCAGCAGTTTTGCTAGCGGGAGGGCCGGTCTGATTTTC. Translation: CASSFASGRAGLIF. Combining the CDR3 with reference TRBV28 and TRBJ2-7 gives the whole variable domain DVKVTQSSRYLVKRTGEKVFLECVQDMDHENMFWYRQDPGLGLRLIYFSYDVKMKEKGDIPEGYSVSREKKERFSLILESASTNQTSMYLCASSFASGRAGLIFGPGTRLTVT.

In this sample, this clonotype turned up a few times. CDR3 in amino acids: CASSEGRTIRKNQPQHF. CDR3 nucleotides: TGTGCCAGCAGCGAGGGACGGACCATTCGGAAGAATCAGCCCCAGCATTTT. V usage is TRBV7-8 and J usage is TRBJ1-5, with D perhaps TRBD1 (5 bases). V was shortened by 5 bases and J by 4 bases, with 21 bases between the two germline ends. The CDR3 runs 17 residues. Germline V gene sequence: CDR1 SGHVS, CDR2 FQNEAQ.

This clonotype was recorded a few times. The chain carries TRBV5-5 and TRBJ1-4, with D possibly being TRBD1 (6 bases). Germline CDR1 SGHKS, CDR2 YYEKEE (reference sequence). The ends were cut back, 0 bases at V and 8 bases at J, with 11 bases in the middle. This CDR3 is 14 amino acids long. The CDR3 sequence is CASSLEQGNEKLFF. The CDR3 DNA is TGTGCCAGCAGCTTGGAACAGGGAAACGAAAAACTGTTTTTT.

With respect to this clonotype: One end of the junction is discordant with germline, which a read error may explain. The rearrangement links TRBV19 to TRBJ2-5; TRBD2 matches at 10 bases. There are 15 residues in the CDR3. From germline, CDR1 is LNHDA and CDR2 SQIVND (reference sequence). CDR3 in amino acids: CASSSPSGGQETKYF. The CDR3 coding sequence is TGTGCCAGTAGTTCGCCTAGCGGGGGCCAAGAGACCAAGTACTTC.

This chain uses TRBV30 with TRBJ2-5; D is unclear. Germline assignment: CDR1 GTSNPN and CDR2 SVGIG (reference sequence). The V and J ends lost 3 bases and 1 base respectively, with 6 bases between them. The CDR3 runs 12 residues. CDR3 residues: CAWSPVQETQYF. The CDR3 nucleotides read TGTGCCTGGAGCCCGGTCCAAGAGACCCAGTACTTC.